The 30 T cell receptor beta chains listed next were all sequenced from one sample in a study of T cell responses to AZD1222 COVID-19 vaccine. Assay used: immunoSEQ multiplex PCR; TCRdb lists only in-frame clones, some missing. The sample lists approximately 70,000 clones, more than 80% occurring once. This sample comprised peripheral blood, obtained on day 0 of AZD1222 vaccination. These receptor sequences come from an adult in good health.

The CDR3 nucleotides are TGTGCCAGCAGCCCAAGGAGCCAGGGAATATCCTACGAGCAGTACTTC. It encodes CASSPRSQGISYEQYF. The chain employs TRBV27 and TRBJ2-7; D perhaps matches TRBD1 (5 bases). Germline V gene sequence: CDR1 MNHEY, CDR2 SMNVEV (reference sequence). The CDR3 extends over 16 amino acids. Trimming took 6 bases from V and 1 from J, leaving 19 bases between them.

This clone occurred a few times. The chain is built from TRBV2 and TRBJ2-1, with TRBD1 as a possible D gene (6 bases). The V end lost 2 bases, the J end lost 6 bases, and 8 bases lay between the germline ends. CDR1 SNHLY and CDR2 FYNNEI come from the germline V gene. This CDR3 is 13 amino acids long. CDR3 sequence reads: CASSEIRGNEQFF. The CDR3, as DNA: TGTGCCAGCAGTGAAATCAGGGGCAATGAGCAGTTCTTC.

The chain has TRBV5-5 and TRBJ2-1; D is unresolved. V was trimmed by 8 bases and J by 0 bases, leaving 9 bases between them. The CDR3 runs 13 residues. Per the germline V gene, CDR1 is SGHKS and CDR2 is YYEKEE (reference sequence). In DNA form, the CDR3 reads TGTGCCAGTCATCAAGACTCCTACAATGAGCAGTTCTTC. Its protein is CASHQDSYNEQFF.

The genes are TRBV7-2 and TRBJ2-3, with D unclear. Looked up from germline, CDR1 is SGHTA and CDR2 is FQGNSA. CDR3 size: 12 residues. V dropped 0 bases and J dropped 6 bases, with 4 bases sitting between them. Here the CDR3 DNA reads TGTGCCAGCAGCTTAGCCCCGGATACGCAGTATTTT. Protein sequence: CASSLAPDTQYF.

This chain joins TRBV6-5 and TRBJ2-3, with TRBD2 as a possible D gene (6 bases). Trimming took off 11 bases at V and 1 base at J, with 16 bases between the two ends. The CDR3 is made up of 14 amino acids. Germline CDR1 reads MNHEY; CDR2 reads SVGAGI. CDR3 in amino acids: CAGQLASGTDTQYF. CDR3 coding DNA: TGTGCCGGACAACTAGCTTCGGGCACAGATACGCAGTATTTT.

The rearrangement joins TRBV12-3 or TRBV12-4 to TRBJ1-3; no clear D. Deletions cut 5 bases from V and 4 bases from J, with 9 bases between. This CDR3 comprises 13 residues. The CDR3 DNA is TGTGCCAGCAGTAGAGCGGAAGGAAACACCATATATTTT. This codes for CASSRAEGNTIYF.

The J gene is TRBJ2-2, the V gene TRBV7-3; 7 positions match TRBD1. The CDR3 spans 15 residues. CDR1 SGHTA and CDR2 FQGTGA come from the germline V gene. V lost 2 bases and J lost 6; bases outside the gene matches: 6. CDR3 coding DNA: TGTGCCAGCAGCTTAGTAGGGGGCGAGGCCGGGGAGCTGTTTTTT. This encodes CASSLVGGEAGELFF.

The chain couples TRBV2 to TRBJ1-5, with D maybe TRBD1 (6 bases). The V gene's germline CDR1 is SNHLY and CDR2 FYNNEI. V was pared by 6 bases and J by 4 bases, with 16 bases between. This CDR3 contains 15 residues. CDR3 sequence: CASRARTATNQPQHF. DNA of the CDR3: TGTGCCAGCAGGGCCCGGACAGCTACGAATCAGCCCCAGCATTTT.

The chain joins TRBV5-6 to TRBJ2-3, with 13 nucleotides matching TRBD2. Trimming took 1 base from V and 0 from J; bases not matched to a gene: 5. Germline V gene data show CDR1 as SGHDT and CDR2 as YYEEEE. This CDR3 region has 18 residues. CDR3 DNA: TGTGCCAGCAGCTTGACGACTAGCGGGGGGTCTAGCACAGATACGCAGTATTTT. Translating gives CASSLTTSGGSSTDTQYF.

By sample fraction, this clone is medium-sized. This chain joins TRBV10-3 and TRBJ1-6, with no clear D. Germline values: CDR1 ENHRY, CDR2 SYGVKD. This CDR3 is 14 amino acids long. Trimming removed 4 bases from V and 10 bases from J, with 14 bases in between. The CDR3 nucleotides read TGTGCCATCAGTGCCTCCGGCGGCAGCTCACCCCTCCACTTT. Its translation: CAISASGGSSPLHF.

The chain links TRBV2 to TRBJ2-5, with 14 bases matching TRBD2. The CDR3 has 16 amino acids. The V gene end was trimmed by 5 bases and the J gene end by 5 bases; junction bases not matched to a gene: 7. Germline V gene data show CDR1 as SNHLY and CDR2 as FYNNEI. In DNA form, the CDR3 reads TGTGCCAGCAGTTACGGACTAGCGGGAGGTTTTGAGACCCAGTACTTC. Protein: CASSYGLAGGFETQYF. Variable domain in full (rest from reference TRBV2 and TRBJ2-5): EPEVTQTPSHQVTQMGQEVILRCVPISNHLYFYWYRQILGQKVEFLVSFYNNEISEKSEIFDDQFSVERPDGSNFTLKIRSTKLEDSAMYFCASSYGLAGGFETQYFGPGTRLLVL.

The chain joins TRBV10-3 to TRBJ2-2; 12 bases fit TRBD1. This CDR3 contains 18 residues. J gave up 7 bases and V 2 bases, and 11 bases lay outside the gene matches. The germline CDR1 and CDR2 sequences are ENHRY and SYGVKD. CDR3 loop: CAISERGPGQGAVGELFF. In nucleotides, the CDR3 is TGTGCCATCAGTGAGCGGGGCCCGGGACAGGGGGCGGTCGGGGAGCTGTTTTTT.

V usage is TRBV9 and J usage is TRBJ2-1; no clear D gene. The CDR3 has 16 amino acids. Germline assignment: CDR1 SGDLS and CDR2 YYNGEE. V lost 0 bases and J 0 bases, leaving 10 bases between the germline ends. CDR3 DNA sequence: TGTGCCAGCAGCGTAGAGGTGGTCAGCTCCTACAATGAGCAGTTCTTC. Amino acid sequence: CASSVEVVSSYNEQFF.

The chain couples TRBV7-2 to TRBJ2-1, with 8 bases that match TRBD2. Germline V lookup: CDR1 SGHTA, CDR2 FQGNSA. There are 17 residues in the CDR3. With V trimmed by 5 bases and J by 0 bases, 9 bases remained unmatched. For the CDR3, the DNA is TGTGCCAGCAGCCAAACGACTAGCGTGAGCTCCTACAATGAGCAGTTCTTC. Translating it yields CASSQTTSVSSYNEQFF.

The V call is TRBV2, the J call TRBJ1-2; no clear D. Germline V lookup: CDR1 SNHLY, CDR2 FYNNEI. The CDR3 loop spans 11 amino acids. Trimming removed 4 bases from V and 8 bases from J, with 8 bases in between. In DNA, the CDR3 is TGTGCCAGCAGTGTCCTTGGGGGCTACACCTTC. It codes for CASSVLGGYTF. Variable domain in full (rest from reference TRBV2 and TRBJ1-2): EPEVTQTPSHQVTQMGQEVILRCVPISNHLYFYWYRQILGQKVEFLVSFYNNEISEKSEIFDDQFSVERPDGSNFTLKIRSTKLEDSAMYFCASSVLGGYTFGSGTRLTVV.

CDR3 in amino acids: CASSPMTGANEQFF. In DNA form, the CDR3 reads TGCGCCAGCAGCCCAATGACAGGGGCCAATGAGCAGTTCTTC. The chain uses TRBV5-1 and TRBJ2-1; 8 bases map to TRBD1. After removal of 4 bases from V and 6 bases from J, the junction contained 6 bases not matched to a gene. Germline values: CDR1 SGHRS, CDR2 YFSETQ. The CDR3 runs to 14 residues.

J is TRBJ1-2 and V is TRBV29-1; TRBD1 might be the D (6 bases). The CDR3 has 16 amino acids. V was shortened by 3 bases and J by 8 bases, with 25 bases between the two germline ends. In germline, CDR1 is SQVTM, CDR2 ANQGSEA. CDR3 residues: CSVDAPTTGKGEGYTF. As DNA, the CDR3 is TGCAGCGTTGACGCCCCGACTACAGGGAAGGGGGAAGGCTACACCTTC.

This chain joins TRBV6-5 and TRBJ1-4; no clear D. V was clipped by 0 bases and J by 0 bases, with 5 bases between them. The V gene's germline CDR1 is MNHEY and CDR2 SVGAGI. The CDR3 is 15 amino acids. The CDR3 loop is CASSYSFATNEKLFF. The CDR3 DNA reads TGTGCCAGCAGTTACTCGTTTGCAACTAATGAAAAACTGTTTTTT.

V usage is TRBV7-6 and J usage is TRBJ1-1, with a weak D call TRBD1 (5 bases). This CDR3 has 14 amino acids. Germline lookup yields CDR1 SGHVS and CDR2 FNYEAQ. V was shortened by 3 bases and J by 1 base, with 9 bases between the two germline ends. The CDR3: CASSFGGANTEAFF. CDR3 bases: TGTGCCAGCAGCTTCGGGGGTGCGAACACTGAAGCTTTCTTT.

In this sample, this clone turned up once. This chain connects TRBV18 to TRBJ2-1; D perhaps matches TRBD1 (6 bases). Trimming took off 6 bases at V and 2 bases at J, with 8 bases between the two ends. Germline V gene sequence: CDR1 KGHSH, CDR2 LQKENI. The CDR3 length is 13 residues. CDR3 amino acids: CASSRGTYNEQFF. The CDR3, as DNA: TGTGCCAGCTCCAGGGGCACCTACAATGAGCAGTTCTTC.

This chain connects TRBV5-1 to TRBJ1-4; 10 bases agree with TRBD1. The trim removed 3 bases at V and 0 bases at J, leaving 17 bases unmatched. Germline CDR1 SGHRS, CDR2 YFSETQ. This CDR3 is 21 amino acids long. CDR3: CASSWEIRTGGKYATNEKLFF. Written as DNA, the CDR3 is TGCGCCAGCAGCTGGGAGATACGGACAGGGGGGAAATATGCAACTAATGAAAAACTGTTTTTT. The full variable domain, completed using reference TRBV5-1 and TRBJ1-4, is KAGVTQTPRYLIKTRGQQVTLSCSPISGHRSVSWYQQTPGQGLQFLFEYFSETQRNKGNFPGRFSGRQFSNSRSEMNVSTLELGDSALYLCASSWEIRTGGKYATNEKLFFGSGTQLSVL.

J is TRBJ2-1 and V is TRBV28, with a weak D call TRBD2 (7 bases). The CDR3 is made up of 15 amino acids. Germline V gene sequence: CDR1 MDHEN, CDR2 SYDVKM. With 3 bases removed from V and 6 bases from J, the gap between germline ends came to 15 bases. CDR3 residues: CASSLFGGAANEQFF. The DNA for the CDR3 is TGTGCCAGCAGTTTGTTTGGGGGGGCGGCCAATGAGCAGTTCTTC.

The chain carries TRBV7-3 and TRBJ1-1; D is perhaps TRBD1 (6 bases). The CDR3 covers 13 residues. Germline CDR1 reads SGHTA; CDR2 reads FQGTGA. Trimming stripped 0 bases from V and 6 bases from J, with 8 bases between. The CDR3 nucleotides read TGTGCCAGCAGCTTAACGGAGGGGGCTGAAGCTTTCTTT. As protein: CASSLTEGAEAFF.

The CDR3 coding sequence is TGCAGTGCTAGTGCGGGGAACACCGGGGAGCTGTTTTTT. It is translated as CSASAGNTGELFF. This sequence joins TRBV20-1 and TRBJ2-2; possible D gene TRBD2, 5 bases. V lost 3 bases and J 1 base, leaving 6 bases between the germline ends. In germline, CDR1 is DFQATT, CDR2 SNEGSKA (reference sequence). This CDR3 is built from 13 residues.

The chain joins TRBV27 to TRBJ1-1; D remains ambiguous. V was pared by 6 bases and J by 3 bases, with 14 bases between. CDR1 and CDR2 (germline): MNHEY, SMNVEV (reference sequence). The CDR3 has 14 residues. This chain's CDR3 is CASSPQGRYTEAFF. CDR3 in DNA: TGTGCCAGCAGCCCTCAAGGCAGATACACTGAAGCTTTCTTT.

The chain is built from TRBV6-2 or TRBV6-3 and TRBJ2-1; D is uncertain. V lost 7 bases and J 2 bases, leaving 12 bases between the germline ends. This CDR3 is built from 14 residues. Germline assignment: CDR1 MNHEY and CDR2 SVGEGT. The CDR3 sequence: CASTPPGPYNEQFF. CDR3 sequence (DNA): TGTGCCAGCACCCCCCCCGGACCCTACAATGAGCAGTTCTTC.

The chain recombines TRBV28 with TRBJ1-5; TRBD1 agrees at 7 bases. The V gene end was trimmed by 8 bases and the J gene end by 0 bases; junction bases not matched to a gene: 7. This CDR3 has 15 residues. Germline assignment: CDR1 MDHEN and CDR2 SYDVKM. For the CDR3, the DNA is TGTGCCAGCGGGGAGACAGGGTATAGCAATCAGCCCCAGCATTTT. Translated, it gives CASGETGYSNQPQHF.

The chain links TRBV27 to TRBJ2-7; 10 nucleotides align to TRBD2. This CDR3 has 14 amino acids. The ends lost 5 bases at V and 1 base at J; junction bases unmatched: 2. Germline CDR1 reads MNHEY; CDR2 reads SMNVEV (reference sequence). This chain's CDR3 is CASSPGLASYEQYF. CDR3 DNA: TGTGCCAGCAGTCCGGGACTAGCGTCCTACGAGCAGTACTTC.

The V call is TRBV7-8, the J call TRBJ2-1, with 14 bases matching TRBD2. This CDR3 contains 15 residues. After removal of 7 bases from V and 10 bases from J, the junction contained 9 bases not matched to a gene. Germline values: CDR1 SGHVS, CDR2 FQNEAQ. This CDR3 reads CASTLGLAGAGEQFF. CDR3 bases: TGTGCCAGCACGCTGGGACTAGCGGGGGCCGGGGAGCAGTTCTTC.

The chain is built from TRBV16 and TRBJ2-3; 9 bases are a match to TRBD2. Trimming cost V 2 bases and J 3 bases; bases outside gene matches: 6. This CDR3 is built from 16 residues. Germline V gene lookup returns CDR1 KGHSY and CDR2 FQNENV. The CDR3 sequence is CASSQVAGVRTDTQYF. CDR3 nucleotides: TGTGCCAGCAGCCAAGTAGCGGGAGTGCGAACAGATACGCAGTATTTT. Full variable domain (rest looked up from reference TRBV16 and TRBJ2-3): GEEVAQTPKHLVRGEGQKAKLYCAPIKGHSYVFWYQQVLKNEFKFLISFQNENVFDETGMPKERFSAKCLPNSPCSLEIQATKLEDSAVYFCASSQVAGVRTDTQYFGPGTRLTVL.